The T cell receptor (beta chain) described here comes from a study of shared clonotypes between healthy human individuals. Study outcomes and limitations: Depth of sequencing was expected to influence donor clonotype sharing. Represented diversity, genetic and exposure-history alike, was limited by few donors.

The count of this clone is one. What it binds is not known. Replicate PCRs were loaded with approximately 300 ng DNA from unsorted PBMC, around 30,000 T cell genomes. Sequencing was performed with immunoSEQ multiplex PCR; in TCRdb, only in-frame clones are kept and a portion is missing. The profile shows approximately 460,000 clones, around 77% of them singletons. The germline V gene has CDR1 SGDLS and CDR2 YYNGEE. This CDR3 contains 17 residues. J gave up 5 bases and V 0 bases, and 8 bases lay outside the gene matches. The sample comprised PBMCs. The receptor was derived from a woman aged 35 to 49 in good health. Some clones in this sample may be carry-over from other donors' samples. This rearrangement joins TRBV9 to TRBJ2-3; 11 bases match TRBD2. Written as DNA, the CDR3 is TGTGCCAGCAGCGTAGAGGTAGCGGGAGGGCCGGGAGATACGCAGTATTTT. This gives the protein CASSVEVAGGPGDTQYF.